The 19 T cell receptor beta chains in this list originate from one sample, sequenced in a study of cytomegalovirus exposure and HLA in healthy donors. Method: immunoSEQ multiplex PCR; TCRdb's copy keeps in-frame clones and lacks some. The sample consists of roughly 150,000 clones, roughly 91% of them appearing once. The sample taken for sequencing was PBMCs. These receptors all stem from a man younger than 30 in good health and CMV-seronegative.

The CDR3 here is CASSEGGFATNEKLFF. In DNA form, the CDR3 reads TGTGCCAGCAGTGAGGGGGGGTTTGCAACTAATGAAAAACTGTTTTTT. This chain uses TRBV6-1 with TRBJ1-4; maybe TRBD1 (5 bases). The V gene lost 3 bases and the J gene lost 0 bases, with 11 bases spanning the gap. CDR3 length equals 16 residues. The germline CDR1 and CDR2 sequences are MNHNS and SASEGT.

The chain carries TRBV7-9 and TRBJ1-3; 7 positions match TRBD1. CDR3 length: 15 residues. CDR1 and CDR2 from the germline V gene are SEHNR and FQNEAQ (reference sequence). J was trimmed by 2 bases and V by 6 bases; bases with no gene match: 7. The CDR3: CASRSDRTTGNTIYF. The CDR3 DNA sequence: TGTGCCAGCAGATCGGACAGGACGACTGGAAACACCATATATTTT.

The chain has TRBV19 and TRBJ2-6; 9 bases align to TRBD1. The CDR3 extends over 16 amino acids. The V gene end was trimmed by 4 bases and the J gene end by 3 bases; junction bases not matched to a gene: 4. Per the germline V gene, CDR1 is LNHDA and CDR2 is SQIVND (reference sequence). For the CDR3, the DNA is TGTGCCAGTAGTACGGGACAGGGATTTGGGGCCAACGTCCTGACTTTC. The encoded protein is CASSTGQGFGANVLTF.

This clone occurred a few times. The chain employs TRBV5-5 and TRBJ1-2; perhaps TRBD1 as D (5 bases). V dropped 0 bases and J dropped 8 bases, with 20 bases sitting between them. This CDR3 contains 16 residues. Germline CDR1 reads SGHKS; CDR2 reads YYEKEE (reference sequence). The CDR3 spells CASSLAGRDVGWGYTF. In DNA form, the CDR3 reads TGTGCCAGCAGCTTGGCCGGCAGGGATGTAGGTTGGGGCTACACCTTC.

The chain has TRBV19 and TRBJ2-7, with 7 bases fitting TRBD1. In germline, CDR1 is LNHDA, CDR2 SQIVND (reference sequence). The CDR3 is 15 amino acids. Trimming cost V 6 bases and J 2 bases; bases outside gene matches: 10. The CDR3 region has the DNA TGTGCCAGTAGCCTGTCTACAGGGGTCCCCTACGAGCAGTACTTC. Translating it yields CASSLSTGVPYEQYF.

V is TRBV6-5 and J is TRBJ2-2; TRBD2 might be the D (6 bases). The CDR3 is made up of 13 amino acids. V dropped 6 bases and J dropped 6 bases, with 11 bases sitting between them. The germline V gene encodes CDR1 MNHEY and CDR2 SVGAGI. The CDR3 here is CASSPWGAGELFF. In DNA form, the CDR3 reads TGTGCCAGCAGCCCTTGGGGGGCCGGGGAGCTGTTTTTT.

The chain recombines TRBV6-6 with TRBJ2-3; D might be TRBD1 (5 bases). In germline, CDR1 is MNHNY, CDR2 SVGAGI (reference sequence). This CDR3 contains 13 residues. Trimming took off 8 bases at V and 4 bases at J, with 13 bases between the two ends. The DNA of the CDR3 is TGTGCCAGCGGAGATTCACAGGCAGATACGCAGTATTTT. Its protein is CASGDSQADTQYF.

The chain recombines TRBV9 with TRBJ1-3; possibly TRBD1 for D (5 bases). Trimming pared 0 bases from V and 7 bases from J, leaving 5 bases between. The germline V gene encodes CDR1 SGDLS and CDR2 YYNGEE. This CDR3 has 12 residues. The CDR3 is CASSVEGNTIYF. The CDR3 nucleotides read TGTGCCAGCAGCGTAGAGGGGAACACCATATATTTT.

The chain employs TRBV11-2 and TRBJ2-3, with 9 bases aligning to TRBD2. From germline, CDR1 is SGHAT and CDR2 FQNNGV. V lost 3 bases, J lost 0 bases, and 10 bases stayed unmatched. The CDR3 sequence is 18 residues long. The CDR3 region is CASSLLVGGGASTDTQYF. CDR3 DNA sequence: TGTGCCAGCAGCTTGTTAGTTGGCGGGGGGGCAAGCACAGATACGCAGTATTTT.

The V and J genes are TRBV15 and TRBJ2-7; a weak D match, TRBD1 (5 bases). This CDR3 is 12 amino acids long. Germline V CDR1 and CDR2: LNHNV, YYDKDF (reference sequence). The ends were cut back, 3 bases at V and 7 bases at J, with 10 bases in the middle. CDR3 coding DNA: TGTGCCACCAGCAGCTCCTGGACAGAGCAGTACTTC. Translation: CATSSSWTEQYF.

The chain couples TRBV4-1 to TRBJ1-2, with 7 bases that match TRBD1. CDR1 and CDR2 (germline): MGHRA, YSYEKL. V lost 7 bases and J lost 12; bases outside the gene matches: 20. The CDR3 covers 15 residues. DNA of the CDR3: TGCGCCAGCACGGCGACAGGGATTCAGACCTATTTGGACACCTTC. Translating it yields CASTATGIQTYLDTF.

This chain uses TRBV9 with TRBJ2-7; 9 bases match TRBD2. Germline values: CDR1 SGDLS, CDR2 YYNGEE. With 3 bases clipped from V and 5 bases from J, the junction kept 6 bases outside the gene matches. This CDR3 is built from 14 residues. CDR3 sequence reads: CASSGSGSTNEQYF. Written as DNA, the CDR3 is TGTGCCAGCAGCGGTAGCGGGAGCACGAACGAGCAGTACTTC.

The gene calls are TRBV7-2 and TRBJ2-7; 11 nucleotides match TRBD1. The CDR3 spans 14 residues. V lost 5 bases and J lost 3; bases outside the gene matches: 3. CDR1 is SGHTA, CDR2 FQGNSA, per germline. CDR3 sequence (DNA): TGTGCCAGCAGCCCGGGACAGGGGGGCTACGAGCAGTACTTC. Translation gives CASSPGQGGYEQYF.

This clone was detected only a few times. A read error may produce the germline difference seen at one junction end. This sequence joins TRBV4-1 and TRBJ1-2, with a possible D match to TRBD1 (6 bases). Germline V gene sequence: CDR1 MGHRA, CDR2 YSYEKL. This CDR3 comprises 15 residues. The CDR3: CASSPGTRGNNGYTF. The CDR3, as DNA: TGCGCCAGCAGCCCGGGAACCAGGGGTAACAATGGCTACACCTTC.

The rearrangement links TRBV28 to TRBJ1-2; a possible D gene is TRBD1 (5 bases). V lost 3 bases and J 1 base, leaving 12 bases between the germline ends. The CDR3 sequence is 15 residues long. Per germline, CDR1 MDHEN and CDR2 SYDVKM. The DNA for the CDR3 is TGTGCCAGCAGTTTGGGGCCAGGAAGTAACTATGGCTACACCTTC. It yields the protein CASSLGPGSNYGYTF.

This chain links TRBV21-1 with TRBJ1-5; the table's D gene call, TRBD1, was not cross checked with the DNA. TRBV21-1 counts as a pseudogene. CDR3 size: 18 residues. The CDR3 region has the DNA TGTGCCAGCAGCAAAGCGCTTGGGGACAGGGGAGGAGATCAGCCCCAGCATTTT. It specifies CASSKALGDRGGDQPQHF.

In nucleotides, the CDR3 is TGTGCCAGCACCTTAACCGGCGACAGGGGAGAGGTGTGGGACTATGGCTACACCTTC. Amino acids: CASTLTGDRGEVWDYGYTF. This chain joins TRBV5-5 and TRBJ1-2, with 8 bases identical to TRBD1. The V segment lost 6 bases and the J segment 3 bases; nucleotides outside the gene matches: 22. Germline V gene sequence: CDR1 SGHKS, CDR2 YYEKEE (reference sequence). CDR3 size: 19 residues.

The rearrangement uses TRBV5-1 and TRBJ1-3; D is possibly TRBD1 (6 bases). The CDR3 has 14 residues. V lost 2 bases to trimming and J lost 6 bases, with 12 bases between them. Germline lookup yields CDR1 SGHRS and CDR2 YFSETQ. The CDR3 protein is CASSFSWGQNTIYF. For the CDR3, the DNA is TGCGCCAGCAGCTTCTCTTGGGGACAAAACACCATATATTTT.

This rearrangement joins TRBV28 to TRBJ2-5, with D uncertain. Trimming removed 4 bases from V and 2 bases from J, with 17 bases in between. The germline V gene has CDR1 MDHEN and CDR2 SYDVKM. This CDR3 has 16 amino acids. The CDR3 spells CASSSSIRVPQETQYF. CDR3 nucleotide sequence: TGTGCCAGCAGTTCAAGCATTCGGGTACCACAAGAGACCCAGTACTTC.